This TCR beta chain derives from a study of CD8 T cells in ankylosing spondylitis. Study-wide findings and caveats: It appeared that ankylosing spondylitis blood was characterized by a TCR beta motif of roughly 8 highly homologous variants. The disease-linked clones had a CD8+ phenotype and low blood frequencies.

Using quantitative 5'-RACE with molecular barcodes, the authors made TCR beta libraries. Via MiXCR, TCRdb re-called the 5' RACE reads, giving one row per CDR3 protein. This sample yields 340,000 or so distinct CDR3 sequences, of which about 15% are seen a single time; less than 1.1% belongs to the top ten. As regards this clonotype: Its antigen is unidentified.

The CDR3 length is 14 residues. Germline V gene data show CDR1 as ENHRY and CDR2 as SYGVKD. Deletions cut 0 bases from V and 5 bases from J, with 11 bases between. This clonotype originated in a male donor with ankylosing spondylitis or in good health (not recorded which). Material: blood, either unsorted or a sorted T cell fraction (not recorded which). The genes are TRBV10-3 and TRBJ2-7; unclear D gene. The CDR3 DNA follows: TGTGCCATCAGTGAGTCAGGGTTAACCCACGAGCAGTACTTC. Its translation is CAISESGLTHEQYF.